This T cell receptor (beta chain) was recorded in a study of T cells after yellow fever vaccination. As regards this clonotype: Antigen specificity is unknown.

The study, taken as a whole, reports: Boosting was followed by the reappearance of most primary-vaccination clones (around 95% CD4, 85% to 90% CD8). Although the secondary response was weaker, it peaked faster, at day 5 versus 15. The CD4 and CD8 compartments had a small share of their clonotypes in common.

Germline V lookup: CDR1 SGHRS, CDR2 YFSETQ. The CDR3 is 16 residues long. V trimming: 0 bases; J trimming: 0 bases; junction bases outside the gene matches: 5. The 5'RACE template-switching step produced TCR cDNA and added a universal primer site and UMIs. TCRdb reanalysed the 5' RACE reads using MiXCR and keeps one entry per CDR3 protein. The repertoire includes hundreds of thousands of distinct CDR3 sequences, 15% to 20% of them detected once, and 15% to 20% sits in the top ten. The TCR sequence derives from a man aged 18 to 29 who received the YFV17D yellow fever vaccine. The chain uses TRBV5-1 and TRBJ2-7, with 8 positions matching TRBD1. This specimen was PBMCs, taken before the yellow fever booster vaccination. CDR3 nucleotides: TGCGCCAGCAGCTTGGTAGCAGGGGGCGTCTCCTACGAGCAGTACTTC. As protein: CASSLVAGGVSYEQYF. Variable domain in full (rest from reference TRBV5-1 and TRBJ2-7): KAGVTQTPRYLIKTRGQQVTLSCSPISGHRSVSWYQQTPGQGLQFLFEYFSETQRNKGNFPGRFSGRQFSNSRSEMNVSTLELGDSALYLCASSLVAGGVSYEQYFGPGTRLTVT.